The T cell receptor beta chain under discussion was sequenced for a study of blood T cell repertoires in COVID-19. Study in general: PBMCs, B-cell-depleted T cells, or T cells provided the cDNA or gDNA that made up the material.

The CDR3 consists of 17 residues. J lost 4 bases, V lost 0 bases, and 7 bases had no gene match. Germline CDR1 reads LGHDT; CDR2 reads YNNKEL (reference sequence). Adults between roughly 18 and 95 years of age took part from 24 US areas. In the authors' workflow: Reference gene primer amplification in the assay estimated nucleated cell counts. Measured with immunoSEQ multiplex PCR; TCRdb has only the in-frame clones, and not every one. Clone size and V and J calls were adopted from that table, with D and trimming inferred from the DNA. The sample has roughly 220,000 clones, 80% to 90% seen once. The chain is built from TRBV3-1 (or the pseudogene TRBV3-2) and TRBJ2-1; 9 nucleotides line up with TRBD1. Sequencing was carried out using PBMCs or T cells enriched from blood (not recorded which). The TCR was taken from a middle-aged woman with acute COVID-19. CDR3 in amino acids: CASSQDRTGDTYNEQFF. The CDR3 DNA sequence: TGTGCCAGCAGCCAAGACAGGACAGGGGATACATACAATGAGCAGTTCTTC.